The clone carrying this TCR beta chain was seen a few times. The target antigen is unknown. This specimen comes from a study of beta chain features in type 1 diabetes. Study-wide results and caveats: For Type 1 diabetes patients, all four CD4+ subsets carried TCRB CDR3s that were moderately but significantly shorter. Type 1 diabetes patients showed fewer insertions and more deletions at VDJ junctions.

Unmatched junction bases numbered 8, after V lost 6 bases and J lost 3 bases. The CDR3 contains 14 residues. Germline loops: CDR1 MDHEN, CDR2 SYDVKM. Sorting based on CD45RO/CCR7/CD25/CD127/CD95/CD27 separated CD4+ naive, central memory, regulatory and stem cell-like memory cells. Sequencing targeted expressed TCRB transcripts, as all isolated RNA had been reverse transcribed. Sequenced by immunoSEQ multiplex PCR; TCRdb stores in-frame clones only, minus some. The profile shows roughly 260,000 clones, roughly 22% of them singletons. This TCR was recovered from a woman aged 40 to 49 with type 1 diabetes. The sequenced sample was naive CD4+ T cells from blood. The chain couples TRBV28 to TRBJ2-7, with 7 positions matching TRBD1. The CDR3 here is CASRSGQTFYEQYF. CDR3 sequence (DNA): TGTGCCAGCAGGTCGGGACAGACCTTCTACGAGCAGTACTTC.